A selection of T cell receptor beta chains follows, all from one sample in a study of cytomegalovirus exposure and HLA in healthy donors. Measured with immunoSEQ multiplex PCR; TCRdb has only the in-frame clones, and not every one. The sample shows over 85,000 clones, about 78% of them seen only once. Sequenced: PBMCs. Receptors originate from a man aged 40-49 years in good health and CMV-seronegative. CDR3s include the opening cysteine and the closing phenylalanine or tryptophan. D genes are given only for firm matches. Only some rows state a clone size, as once, few, many or a class for expanded clones.

clone size,D gene,J gene,V gene,CDR3 protein,CDR3 DNA
-,-,TRBJ2-3,TRBV2,CASSALGSGGTDTQYF,TGTGCCAGCAGTGCCTTAGGGAGCGGAGGCACAGATACGCAGTATTTT
-,TRBD1,TRBJ1-1,TRBV5-1,CASSNNRGGTEAFF,TGCGCCAGCAGCAATAACAGGGGTGGGACTGAAGCTTTCTTT
-,-,TRBJ1-4,TRBV6-1,CASSENTGSNEKLFF,TGTGCCAGCAGTGAAAATACGGGGTCTAATGAAAAACTGTTTTTT
-,-,TRBJ2-1,TRBV11-2,CASSLLGASYNEQFF,TGTGCCAGCAGCTTACTGGGGGCGAGCTACAATGAGCAGTTCTTC
-,-,TRBJ2-1,TRBV19,CASSIVVYNEQFF,TGTGCCAGTAGTATAGTAGTGTACAATGAGCAGTTCTTC
-,-,TRBJ2-1,TRBV7-3,CASSRGLYNEQFF,TGTGCCAGCAGCAGGGGACTCTACAATGAGCAGTTCTTC
-,-,TRBJ1-2,TRBV9,CASSVGTPYGYTF,TGTGCCAGCAGCGTAGGGACACCTTATGGCTACACCTTC
-,-,TRBJ2-7,TRBV28,CASSFGGAGIEQYF,TGTGCCAGCAGCTTTGGGGGGGCTGGGATCGAGCAGTACTTC
-,TRBD2,TRBJ2-3,TRBV30,CAWSSHDRLAGGTDTQYF,TGTGCCTGGAGTTCCCATGACAGACTAGCGGGAGGGACTGATACGCAGTATTTT
-,TRBD1,TRBJ1-2,TRBV2,CASRQDGTGVYGYTF,TGTGCCAGCAGACAAGACGGGACAGGAGTCTATGGCTACACCTTC
once,TRBD1,TRBJ1-1,TRBV15,CATNGQGYMNTEAFF,TGTGCCACCAACGGACAGGGCTACATGAACACTGAAGCTTTCTTT
-,TRBD2,TRBJ2-1,TRBV28,CASSLGLAGGFSDEQFF,TGTGCCAGCAGTTTAGGACTAGCGGGAGGGTTTTCGGATGAGCAGTTCTTC
-,-,TRBJ1-1,TRBV4-1,CASSQLPGTSVTEAFF,TGCGCCAGCAGCCAGCTCCCGGGGACTTCCGTCACTGAAGCTTTCTTT
-,-,TRBJ1-6,TRBV30,CAWSRGSYNSPLHF,TGTGCCTGGAGTAGGGGCTCCTATAACTCACCCCTCCACTTT
-,-,TRBJ2-7,TRBV14,CASSQDPHSLAEQYF,TGTGCCAGCAGCCAAGACCCCCACTCCCTAGCCGAGCAGTACTTC
-,TRBD2,TRBJ2-7,TRBV29-1,CSVGRAGGSYEQYF,TGCAGCGTTGGTAGAGCGGGAGGGTCCTACGAGCAGTACTTC